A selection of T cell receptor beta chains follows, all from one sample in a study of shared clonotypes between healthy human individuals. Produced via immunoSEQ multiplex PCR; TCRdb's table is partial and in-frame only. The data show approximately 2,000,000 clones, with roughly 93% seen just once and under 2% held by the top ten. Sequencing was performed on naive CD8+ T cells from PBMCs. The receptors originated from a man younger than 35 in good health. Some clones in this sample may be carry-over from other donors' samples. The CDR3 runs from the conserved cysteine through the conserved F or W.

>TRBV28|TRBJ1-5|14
CASTSVDSNQPQHF
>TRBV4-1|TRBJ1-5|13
CASSPIDNQPQHF
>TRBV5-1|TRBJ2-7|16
CASSPREGQKTYEQYF
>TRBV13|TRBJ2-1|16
CASSGGWALPRNEQFF
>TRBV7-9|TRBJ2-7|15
CASSFRTGGIYEQYF
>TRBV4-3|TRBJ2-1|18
CASSQALAGAFSYNEQFF
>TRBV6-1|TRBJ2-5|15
CASPPGGVPQETQYF
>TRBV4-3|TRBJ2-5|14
CASSQARGWETQYF
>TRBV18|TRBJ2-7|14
CASSPGGMGYEQYF
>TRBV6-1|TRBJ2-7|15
CASSERDWSNYEQYF
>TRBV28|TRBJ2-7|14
CASSMGRSYYEQYF
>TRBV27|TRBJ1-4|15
CASSRPPGTAEKLFF
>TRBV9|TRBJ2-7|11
CASSVGRRLYF
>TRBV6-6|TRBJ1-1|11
CASSLDRGAFF
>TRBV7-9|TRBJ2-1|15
CASSPISGRIDEQFF
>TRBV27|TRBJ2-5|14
CASRPAGVGETQYF
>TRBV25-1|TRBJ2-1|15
CASSELGWSGDEQFF
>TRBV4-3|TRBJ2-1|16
CASSQARAGVYNEQFF
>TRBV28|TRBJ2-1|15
CASSLRPSGSNEQFF
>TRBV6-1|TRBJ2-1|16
CASSDFSLPSYNEQFF
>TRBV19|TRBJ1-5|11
CASSIGFRAHF
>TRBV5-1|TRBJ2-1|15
CASSLRGPSYNEQFF
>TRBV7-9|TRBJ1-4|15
CASRGPLVSDEKLFF
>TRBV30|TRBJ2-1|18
CAWSVLREGADPPLEQFF
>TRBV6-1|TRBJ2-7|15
CASSEGQGESYEQYF
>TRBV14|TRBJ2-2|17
CASSLQEWQPNTGELFF
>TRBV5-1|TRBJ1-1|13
CASSLGTGQEAFF
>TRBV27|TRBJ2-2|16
CASSFVGQGSTGELFF
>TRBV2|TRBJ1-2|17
CASSEEGTGGANYGYTF
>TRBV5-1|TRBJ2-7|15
CASRSGTVNSYEQYF
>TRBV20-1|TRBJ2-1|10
CSALNNEQFF
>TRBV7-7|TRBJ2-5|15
CASSLVWGLQETQYF
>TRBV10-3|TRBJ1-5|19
CAISEPGTGREESNQPQHF
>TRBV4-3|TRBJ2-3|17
CASSQENAAGITDTQYF
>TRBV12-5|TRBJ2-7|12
CASATWGYEQYF
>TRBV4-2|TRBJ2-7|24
CASSQDNLRDVRVAGVSGGNEQYF
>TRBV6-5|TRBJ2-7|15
CASSPQLAYSYEQYF
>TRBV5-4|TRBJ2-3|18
CASRPGLAGASSTDTQYF
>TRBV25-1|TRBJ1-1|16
CASTPGGGQTNTEAFF
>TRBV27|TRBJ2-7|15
CASSWGGFPNYEQYF
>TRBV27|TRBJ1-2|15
CASSSRAYLPDGYTF
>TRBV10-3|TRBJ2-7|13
CATGENGSYEQYF
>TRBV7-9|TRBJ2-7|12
CASSLNSPEQYF
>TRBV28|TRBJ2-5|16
CASSLLRGATQETQYF
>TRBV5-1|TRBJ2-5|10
CASTRETQYF
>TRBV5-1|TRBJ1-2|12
CASSADSYGYTF
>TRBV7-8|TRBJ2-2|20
CASSLTMASGSKAKGGELFF
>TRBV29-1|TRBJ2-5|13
CSVEDLLGETQYF
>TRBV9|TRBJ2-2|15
CASRRTGGSTGELFF